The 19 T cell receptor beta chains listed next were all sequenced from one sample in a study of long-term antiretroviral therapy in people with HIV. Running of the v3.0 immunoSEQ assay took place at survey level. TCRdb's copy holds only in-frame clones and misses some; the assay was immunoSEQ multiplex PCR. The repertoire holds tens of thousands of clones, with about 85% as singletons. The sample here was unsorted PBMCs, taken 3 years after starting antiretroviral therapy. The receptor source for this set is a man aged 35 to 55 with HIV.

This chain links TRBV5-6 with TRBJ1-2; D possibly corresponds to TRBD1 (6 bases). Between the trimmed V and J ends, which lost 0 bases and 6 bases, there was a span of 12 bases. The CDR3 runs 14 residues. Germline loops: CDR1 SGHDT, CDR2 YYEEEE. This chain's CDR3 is CASSLDQGMDGYTF. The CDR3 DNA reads TGTGCCAGCAGCTTGGACCAGGGGATGGATGGCTACACCTTC.

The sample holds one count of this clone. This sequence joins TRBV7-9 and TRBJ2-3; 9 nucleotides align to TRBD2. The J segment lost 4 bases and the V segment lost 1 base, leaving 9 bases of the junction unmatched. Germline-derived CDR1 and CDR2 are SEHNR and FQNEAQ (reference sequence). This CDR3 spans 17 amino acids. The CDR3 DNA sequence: TGTGCCAGCAGCTTAGAAGGCATAGCGGGAGAACCAGATACGCAGTATTTT. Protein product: CASSLEGIAGEPDTQYF.

The CDR3 sequence: CASRTGETYTEAFF. The DNA for the CDR3 is TGTGCCAGTAGGACGGGTGAAACCTACACTGAAGCTTTCTTT. This rearrangement joins TRBV19 to TRBJ1-1; D not resolved. Germline-derived CDR1 and CDR2 are LNHDA and SQIVND (reference sequence). V was pared by 6 bases and J by 3 bases, with 14 bases between. The CDR3 covers 14 residues.

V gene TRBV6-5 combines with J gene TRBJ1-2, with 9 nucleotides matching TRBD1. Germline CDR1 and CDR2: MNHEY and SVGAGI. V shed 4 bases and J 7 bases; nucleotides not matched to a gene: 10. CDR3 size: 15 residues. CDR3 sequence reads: CASSLTGGLLSGYTF. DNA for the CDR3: TGTGCCAGCAGTTTGACAGGGGGTCTCTTGAGTGGCTACACCTTC.

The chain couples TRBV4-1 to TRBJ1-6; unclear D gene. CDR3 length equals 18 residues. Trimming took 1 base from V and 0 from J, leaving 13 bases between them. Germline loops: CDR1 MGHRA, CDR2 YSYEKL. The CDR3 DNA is TGCGCCAGCAGCCAAGGCCCTACTGGCGGCTCCTATAATTCACCCCTCCACTTT. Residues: CASSQGPTGGSYNSPLHF.

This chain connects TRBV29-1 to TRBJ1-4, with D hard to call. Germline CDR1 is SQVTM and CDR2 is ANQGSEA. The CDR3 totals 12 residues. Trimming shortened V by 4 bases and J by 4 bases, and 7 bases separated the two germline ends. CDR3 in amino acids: CSVVVDNEKLFF. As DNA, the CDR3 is TGCAGCGTTGTGGTAGATAATGAAAAACTGTTTTTT.

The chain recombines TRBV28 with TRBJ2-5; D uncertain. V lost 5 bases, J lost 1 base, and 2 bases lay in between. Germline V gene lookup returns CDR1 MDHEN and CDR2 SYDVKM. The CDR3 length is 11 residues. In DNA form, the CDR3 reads TGTGCCAGCAGTACCCAAGAGACCCAGTACTTC. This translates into CASSTQETQYF.

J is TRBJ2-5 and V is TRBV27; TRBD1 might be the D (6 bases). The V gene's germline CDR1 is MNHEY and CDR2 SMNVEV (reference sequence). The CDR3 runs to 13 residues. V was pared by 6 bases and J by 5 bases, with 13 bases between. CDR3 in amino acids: CASSTGPRETQYF. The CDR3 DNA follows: TGTGCCAGCAGCACAGGGCCTAGGGAGACCCAGTACTTC.

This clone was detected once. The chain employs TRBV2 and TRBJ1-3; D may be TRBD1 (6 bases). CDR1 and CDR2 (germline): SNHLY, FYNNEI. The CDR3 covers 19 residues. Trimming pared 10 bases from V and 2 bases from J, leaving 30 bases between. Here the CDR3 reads CATRFVRGPGDLAGNTIYF. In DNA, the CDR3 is TGTGCCACCCGTTTTGTACGGGGTCCAGGGGACCTCGCTGGAAACACCATATATTTT.

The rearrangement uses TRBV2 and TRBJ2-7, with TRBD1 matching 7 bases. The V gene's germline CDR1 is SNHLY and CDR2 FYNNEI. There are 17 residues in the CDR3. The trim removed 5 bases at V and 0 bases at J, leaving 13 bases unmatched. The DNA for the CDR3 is TGTGCCAGCAGTTTGAGTCCGACAGGGAAAACCTCCTACGAGCAGTACTTC. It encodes CASSLSPTGKTSYEQYF.

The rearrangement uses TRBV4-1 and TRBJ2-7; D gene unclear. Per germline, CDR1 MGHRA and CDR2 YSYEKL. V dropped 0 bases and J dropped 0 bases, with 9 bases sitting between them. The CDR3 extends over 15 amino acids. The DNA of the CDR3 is TGCGCCAGCAGCCAAGAACTGAGGAGCTCCTACGAGCAGTACTTC. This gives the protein CASSQELRSSYEQYF.

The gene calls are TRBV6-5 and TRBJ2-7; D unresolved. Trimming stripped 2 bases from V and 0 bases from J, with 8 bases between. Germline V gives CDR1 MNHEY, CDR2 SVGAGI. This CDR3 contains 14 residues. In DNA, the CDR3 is TGTGCCAGCAGTTACGGAGCTAACTCCTACGAGCAGTACTTC. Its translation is CASSYGANSYEQYF.

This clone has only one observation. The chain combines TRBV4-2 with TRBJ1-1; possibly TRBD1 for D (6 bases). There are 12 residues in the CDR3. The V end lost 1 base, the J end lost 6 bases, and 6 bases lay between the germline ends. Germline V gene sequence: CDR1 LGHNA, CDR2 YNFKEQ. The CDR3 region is CASSQGQAEAFF. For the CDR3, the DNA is TGTGCCAGCAGCCAAGGACAGGCTGAAGCTTTCTTT.

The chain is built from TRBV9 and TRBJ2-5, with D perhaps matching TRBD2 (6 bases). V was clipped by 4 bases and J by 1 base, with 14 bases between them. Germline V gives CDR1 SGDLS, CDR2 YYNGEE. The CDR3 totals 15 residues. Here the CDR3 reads CASSPTGTFQETQYF. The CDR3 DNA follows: TGTGCCAGCAGCCCCACTGGGACTTTCCAAGAGACCCAGTACTTC.

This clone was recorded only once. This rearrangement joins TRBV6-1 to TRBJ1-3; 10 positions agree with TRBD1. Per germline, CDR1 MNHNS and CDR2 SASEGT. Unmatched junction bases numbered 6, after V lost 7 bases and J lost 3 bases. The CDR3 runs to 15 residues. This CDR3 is CASTPDRGLGNTIYF. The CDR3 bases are TGTGCCAGCACCCCCGACAGGGGGCTTGGAAACACCATATATTTT.

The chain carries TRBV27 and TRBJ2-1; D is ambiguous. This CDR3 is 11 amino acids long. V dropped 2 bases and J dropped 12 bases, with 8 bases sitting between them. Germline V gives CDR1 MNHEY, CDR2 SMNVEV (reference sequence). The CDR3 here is CASSLGLRQFF. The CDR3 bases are TGTGCCAGCAGTTTAGGTCTTAGGCAGTTCTTC.

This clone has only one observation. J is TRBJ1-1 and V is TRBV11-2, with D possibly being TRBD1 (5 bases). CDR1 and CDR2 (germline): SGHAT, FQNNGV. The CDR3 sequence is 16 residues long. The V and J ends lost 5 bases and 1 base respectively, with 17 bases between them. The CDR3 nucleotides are TGTGCCAGCAGCCCTCGGGACGGGTATAGGAACACTGAAGCTTTCTTT. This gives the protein CASSPRDGYRNTEAFF.

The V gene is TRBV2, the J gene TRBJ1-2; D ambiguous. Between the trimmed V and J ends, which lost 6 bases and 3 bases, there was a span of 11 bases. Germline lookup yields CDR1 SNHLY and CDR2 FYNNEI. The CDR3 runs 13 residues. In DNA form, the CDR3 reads TGTGCCAGCAGGGGCATCGTGTACTATGGCTACACCTTC. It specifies CASRGIVYYGYTF.

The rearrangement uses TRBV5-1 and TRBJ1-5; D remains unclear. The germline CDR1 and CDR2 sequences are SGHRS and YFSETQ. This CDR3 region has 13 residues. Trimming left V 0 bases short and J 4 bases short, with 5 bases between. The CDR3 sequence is CASSLGPNQPQHF. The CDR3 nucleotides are TGCGCCAGCAGCTTGGGTCCAAATCAGCCCCAGCATTTT.